The clone carrying this TCR beta chain was found many times. What it binds is unknown. Clinicians diagnosed patients from clinical symptoms, serum thyroxine and TRAb, thyroid ultrasound and orbital computed tomography. Germline V gives CDR1 DFQATT, CDR2 SNEGSKA (reference sequence). V lost 3 bases and J lost 5; bases outside the gene matches: 5. The CDR3 sequence is 14 residues long. This sample was taken from a study of T cells in Graves' hyperthyroidism and ophthalmopathy. Study-wide results and caveats: Most thyroid-expanded clonotypes above 0.001 were also found in blood.

The CDR3 regions of TCR beta were amplified from RNA transcripts. TCR CDR3 underwent first-round RT-PCR with the HTBI primer set. TCRdb ran MiXCR on the multiplex PCR reads and lists one entry per CDR3 protein. The sample lists under 350,000 distinct CDR3 sequences; under 25% were seen once. This TCR was recovered from a woman aged 50 to 60 with Graves' hyperthyroidism. The chain employs TRBV20-1 and TRBJ2-2; 8 positions agree with TRBD1. The specimen sequenced was blood. CDR3 loop: CSASARGPTGELFF. CDR3 nucleotide sequence: TGCAGTGCTAGCGCCAGGGGGCCAACCGGGGAGCTGTTTTTT.